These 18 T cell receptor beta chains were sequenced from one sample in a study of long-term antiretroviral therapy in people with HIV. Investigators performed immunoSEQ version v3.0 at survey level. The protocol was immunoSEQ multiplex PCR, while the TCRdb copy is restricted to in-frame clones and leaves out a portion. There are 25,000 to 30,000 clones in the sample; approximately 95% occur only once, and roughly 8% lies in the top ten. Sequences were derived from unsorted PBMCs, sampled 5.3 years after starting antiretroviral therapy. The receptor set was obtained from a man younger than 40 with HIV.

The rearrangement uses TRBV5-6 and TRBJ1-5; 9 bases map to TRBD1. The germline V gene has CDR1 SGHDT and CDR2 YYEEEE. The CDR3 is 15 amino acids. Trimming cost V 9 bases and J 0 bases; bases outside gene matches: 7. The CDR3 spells CAKKGTGNSNQPQHF. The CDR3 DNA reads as TGTGCCAAAAAAGGGACAGGGAATAGCAATCAGCCCCAGCATTTT.

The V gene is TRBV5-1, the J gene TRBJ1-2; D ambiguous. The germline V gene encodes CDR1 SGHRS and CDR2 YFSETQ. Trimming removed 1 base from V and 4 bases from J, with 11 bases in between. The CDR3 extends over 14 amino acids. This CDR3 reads CASSLSIDAYGYTF. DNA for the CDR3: TGCGCCAGCAGCTTGTCGATTGATGCCTATGGCTACACCTTC.

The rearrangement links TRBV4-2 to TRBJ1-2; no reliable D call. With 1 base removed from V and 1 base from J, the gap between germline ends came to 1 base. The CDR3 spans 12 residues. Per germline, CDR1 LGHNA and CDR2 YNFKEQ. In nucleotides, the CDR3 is TGTGCCAGCAGCCAAGTTAACTATGGCTACACCTTC. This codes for CASSQVNYGYTF.

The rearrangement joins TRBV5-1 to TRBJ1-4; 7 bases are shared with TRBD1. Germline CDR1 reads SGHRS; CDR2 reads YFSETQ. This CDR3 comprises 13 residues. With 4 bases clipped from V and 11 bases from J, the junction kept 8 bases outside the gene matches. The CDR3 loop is CASSSGQDWKLFF. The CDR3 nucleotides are TGCGCCAGCAGCAGCGGACAGGATTGGAAACTGTTTTTT.

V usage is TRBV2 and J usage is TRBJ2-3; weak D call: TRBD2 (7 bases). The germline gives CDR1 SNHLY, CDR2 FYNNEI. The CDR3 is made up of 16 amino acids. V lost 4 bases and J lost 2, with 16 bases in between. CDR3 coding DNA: TGTGCCAGCAGTGCTTTCATGGGGGGGCCCACAGATACGCAGTATTTT. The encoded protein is CASSAFMGGPTDTQYF.

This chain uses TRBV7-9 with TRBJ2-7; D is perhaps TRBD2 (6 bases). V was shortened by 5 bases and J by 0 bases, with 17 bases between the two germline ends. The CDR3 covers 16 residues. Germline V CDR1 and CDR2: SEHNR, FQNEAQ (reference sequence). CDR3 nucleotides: TGTGCCAGCAGCCCGTTCTCTGGGGGGATCTCCTACGAGCAGTACTTC. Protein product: CASSPFSGGISYEQYF.

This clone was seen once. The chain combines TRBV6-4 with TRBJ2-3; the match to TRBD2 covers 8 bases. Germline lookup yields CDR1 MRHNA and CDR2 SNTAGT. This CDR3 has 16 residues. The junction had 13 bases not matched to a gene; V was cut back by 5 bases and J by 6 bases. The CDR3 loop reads CASSSFAGGSTDTQYF. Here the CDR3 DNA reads TGTGCCAGCAGTTCCTTCGCGGGGGGTTCAACGGATACGCAGTATTTT.

The CDR3 loop is CASRPSSQGSPLHF. The CDR3 nucleotides read TGCGCCAGCAGGCCCTCTTCGCAAGGGTCACCCCTCCACTTT. V and J are TRBV5-1 and TRBJ1-6; D is ambiguous. Germline V gives CDR1 SGHRS, CDR2 YFSETQ. There are 14 residues in the CDR3. The germline V and J ends were trimmed by 5 bases and 10 bases, with 16 bases remaining between them. Full variable domain (missing parts from reference TRBV5-1 and TRBJ1-6): KAGVTQTPRYLIKTRGQQVTLSCSPISGHRSVSWYQQTPGQGLQFLFEYFSETQRNKGNFPGRFSGRQFSNSRSEMNVSTLELGDSALYLCASRPSSQGSPLHFGNGTRLTVT.

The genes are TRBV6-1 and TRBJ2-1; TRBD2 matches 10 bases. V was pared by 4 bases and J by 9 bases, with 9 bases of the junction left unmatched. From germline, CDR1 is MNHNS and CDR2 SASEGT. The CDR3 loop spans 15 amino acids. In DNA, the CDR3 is TGTGCCAGCAGTGCACTAGCGGGAAGGCGGGGTGAGCAGTTCTTC. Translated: CASSALAGRRGEQFF.

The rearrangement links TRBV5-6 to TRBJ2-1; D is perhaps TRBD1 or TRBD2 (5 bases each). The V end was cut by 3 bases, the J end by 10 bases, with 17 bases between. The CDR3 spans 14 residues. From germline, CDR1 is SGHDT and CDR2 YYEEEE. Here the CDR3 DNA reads TGTGCCAGCAGCTGGGACCTTAAATGGGGGGAGCAGTTCTTC. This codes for CASSWDLKWGEQFF. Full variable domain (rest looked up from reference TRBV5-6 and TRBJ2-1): DAGVTQSPTHLIKTRGQQVTLRCSPKSGHDTVSWYQQALGQGPQFIFQYYEEEERQRGNFPDRFSGHQFPNYSSELNVNALLLGDSALYLCASSWDLKWGEQFFGPGTRLTVL.

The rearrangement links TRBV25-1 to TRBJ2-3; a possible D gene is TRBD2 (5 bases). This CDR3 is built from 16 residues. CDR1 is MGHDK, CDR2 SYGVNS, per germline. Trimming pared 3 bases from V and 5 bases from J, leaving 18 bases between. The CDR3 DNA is TGTGCCAGCAGTGAGTTCGGGATGGCTAAACAAGATACGCAGTATTTT. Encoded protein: CASSEFGMAKQDTQYF.

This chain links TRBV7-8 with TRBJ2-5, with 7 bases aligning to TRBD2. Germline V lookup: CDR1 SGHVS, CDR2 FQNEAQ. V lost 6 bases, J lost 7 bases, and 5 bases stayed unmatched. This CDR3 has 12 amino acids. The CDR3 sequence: CASSSGSRTQYF. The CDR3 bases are TGTGCCAGCAGTAGCGGGTCGAGGACCCAGTACTTC.

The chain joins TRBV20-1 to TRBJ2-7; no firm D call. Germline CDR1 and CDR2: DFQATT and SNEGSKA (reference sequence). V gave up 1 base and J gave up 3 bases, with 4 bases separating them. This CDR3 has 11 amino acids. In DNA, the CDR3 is TGCAGTGCTAGAGCCGGCTACGAGCAGTACTTC. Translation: CSARAGYEQYF.

The CDR3 coding sequence is TGCGCCAGCAGCCAAGAGTGGTCGGGCTCTGGAAACACCATATATTTT. It specifies CASSQEWSGSGNTIYF. The rearrangement joins TRBV4-1 to TRBJ1-3; D is uncertain. This CDR3 is built from 16 residues. From germline, CDR1 is MGHRA and CDR2 YSYEKL. Trimming stripped 0 bases from V and 0 bases from J, with 9 bases between.

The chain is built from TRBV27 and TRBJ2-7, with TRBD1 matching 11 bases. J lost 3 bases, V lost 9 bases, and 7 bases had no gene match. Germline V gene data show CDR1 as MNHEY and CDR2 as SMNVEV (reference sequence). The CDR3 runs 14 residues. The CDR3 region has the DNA TGTGCCAGTGGGGCCGGGACAGGGGGCTACGAGCAGTACTTC. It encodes CASGAGTGGYEQYF.

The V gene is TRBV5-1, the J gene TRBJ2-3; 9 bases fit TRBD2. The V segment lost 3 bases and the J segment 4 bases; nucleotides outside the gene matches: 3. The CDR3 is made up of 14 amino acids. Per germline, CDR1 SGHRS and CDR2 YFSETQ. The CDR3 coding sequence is TGCGCCAGCAGCTGGGCGGGGGGGGCAGATACGCAGTATTTT. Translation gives CASSWAGGADTQYF.

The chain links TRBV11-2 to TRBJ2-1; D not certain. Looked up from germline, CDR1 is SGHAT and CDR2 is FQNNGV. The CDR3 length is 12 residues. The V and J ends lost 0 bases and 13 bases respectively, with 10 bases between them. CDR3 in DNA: TGTGCCAGCAGCTTAGAGACTTTCTTTCAGTTCTTC. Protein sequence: CASSLETFFQFF.

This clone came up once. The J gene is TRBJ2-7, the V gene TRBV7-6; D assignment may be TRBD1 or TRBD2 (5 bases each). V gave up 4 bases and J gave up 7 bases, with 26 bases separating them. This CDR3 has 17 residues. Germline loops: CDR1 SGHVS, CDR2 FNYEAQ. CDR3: CASSSPRDLPLEGEQYF. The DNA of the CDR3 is TGTGCCAGCAGCTCCCCCCGGGACCTACCCCTAGAGGGTGAGCAGTACTTC.